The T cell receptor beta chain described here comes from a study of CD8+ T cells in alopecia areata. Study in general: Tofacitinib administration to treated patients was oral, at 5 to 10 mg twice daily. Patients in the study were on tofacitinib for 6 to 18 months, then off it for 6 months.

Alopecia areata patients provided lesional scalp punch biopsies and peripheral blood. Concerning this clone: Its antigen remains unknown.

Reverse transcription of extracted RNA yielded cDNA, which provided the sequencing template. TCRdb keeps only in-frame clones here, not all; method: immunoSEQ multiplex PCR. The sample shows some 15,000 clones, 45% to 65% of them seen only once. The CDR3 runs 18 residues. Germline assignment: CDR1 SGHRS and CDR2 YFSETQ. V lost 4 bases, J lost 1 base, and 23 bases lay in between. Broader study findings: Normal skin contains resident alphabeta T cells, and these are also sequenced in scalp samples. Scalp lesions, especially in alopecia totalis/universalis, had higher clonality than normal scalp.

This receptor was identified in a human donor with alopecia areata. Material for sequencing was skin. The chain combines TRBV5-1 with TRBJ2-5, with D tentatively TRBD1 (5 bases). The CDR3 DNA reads TGCGCCAGCAGCCCGTTCGCAGGGTCGGTCGGTACCCAAGAGACCCAGTACTTC. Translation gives CASSPFAGSVGTQETQYF. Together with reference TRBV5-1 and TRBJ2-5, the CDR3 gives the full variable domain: KAGVTQTPRYLIKTRGQQVTLSCSPISGHRSVSWYQQTPGQGLQFLFEYFSETQRNKGNFPGRFSGRQFSNSRSEMNVSTLELGDSALYLCASSPFAGSVGTQETQYFGPGTRLLVL.